This section outlines one T cell receptor (beta chain) sequence together with its context. This entry is derived from a study of CD8+ T cells in alopecia areata. Treatment: oral pan-JAK inhibitor, 5-10 mg twice daily. From germline, CDR1 is MNHNY and CDR2 SVGAGI (reference sequence). The CDR3 consists of 13 residues. V shed 7 bases and J 6 bases; nucleotides not matched to a gene: 6. Reverse transcription of extracted RNA yielded cDNA, which provided the sequencing template. Sequencing was performed with immunoSEQ multiplex PCR; in TCRdb, only in-frame clones are kept and a portion is missing. Of 90,000 to 120,000 clones listed, about 83% are singletons.

The input for sequencing was CD8+ T cells sorted from blood, taken at week 24, from a patient treated with tofacitinib. V gene TRBV6-6 combines with J gene TRBJ2-1; TRBD1 matches 7 bases. The receptor's source is a human donor with alopecia areata. The CDR3 reads CASNDRVGNEQFF. The CDR3 DNA is TGTGCCAGCAACGACAGGGTAGGCAATGAGCAGTTCTTC.